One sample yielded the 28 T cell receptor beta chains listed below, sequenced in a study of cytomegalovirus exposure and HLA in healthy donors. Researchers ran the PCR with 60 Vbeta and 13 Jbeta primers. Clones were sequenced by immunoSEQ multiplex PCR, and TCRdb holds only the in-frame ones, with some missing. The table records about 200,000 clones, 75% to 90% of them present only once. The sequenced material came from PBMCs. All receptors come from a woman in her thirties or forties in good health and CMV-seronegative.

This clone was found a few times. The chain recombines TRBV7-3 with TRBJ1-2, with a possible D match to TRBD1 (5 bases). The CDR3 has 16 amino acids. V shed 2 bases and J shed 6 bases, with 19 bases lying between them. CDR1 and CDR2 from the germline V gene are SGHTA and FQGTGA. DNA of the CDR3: TGTGCCAGCAGCTTAGGGGTGGGGGGGGAGGTCGATGGCTACACCTTC. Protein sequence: CASSLGVGGEVDGYTF.

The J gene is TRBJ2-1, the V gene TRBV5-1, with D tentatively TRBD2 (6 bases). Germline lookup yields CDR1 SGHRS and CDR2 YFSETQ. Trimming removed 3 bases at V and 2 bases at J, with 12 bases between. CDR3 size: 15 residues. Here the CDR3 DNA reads TGCGCCAGCAGCTCGGGAGTCGGGACCTACAATGAGCAGTTCTTC. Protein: CASSSGVGTYNEQFF.

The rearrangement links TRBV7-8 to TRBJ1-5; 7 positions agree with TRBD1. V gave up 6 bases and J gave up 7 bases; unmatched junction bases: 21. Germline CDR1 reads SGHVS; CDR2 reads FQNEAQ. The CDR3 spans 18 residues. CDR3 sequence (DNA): TGTGCCAGCAGACGCACAGGAGGGTCAAGACAGGGTGAGCAGCCCCAGCATTTT. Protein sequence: CASRRTGGSRQGEQPQHF.

CDR3 nucleotide sequence: TGCGCCAGCAGCTGGGACAGGGAGGGCACCGGGGAGCTGTTTTTT. This codes for CASSWDREGTGELFF. The chain employs TRBV5-1 and TRBJ2-2; 9 nucleotides match TRBD1. Unmatched junction bases numbered 4, after V lost 3 bases and J lost 4 bases. The CDR3 consists of 15 residues. Germline values: CDR1 SGHRS, CDR2 YFSETQ.

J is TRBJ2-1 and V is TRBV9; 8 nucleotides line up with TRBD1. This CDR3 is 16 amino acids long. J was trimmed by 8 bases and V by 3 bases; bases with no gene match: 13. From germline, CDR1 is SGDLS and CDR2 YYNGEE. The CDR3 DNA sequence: TGTGCCAGCAGCGCCGGACAGTGGACAGGGTTCGATGAGCAGTTCTTC. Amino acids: CASSAGQWTGFDEQFF.

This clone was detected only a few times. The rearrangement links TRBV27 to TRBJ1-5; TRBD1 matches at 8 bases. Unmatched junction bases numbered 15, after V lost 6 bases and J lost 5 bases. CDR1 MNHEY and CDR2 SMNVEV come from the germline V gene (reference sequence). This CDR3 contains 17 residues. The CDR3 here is CASRSRTGFIWDQPQHF. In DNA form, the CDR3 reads TGTGCCAGCAGATCCCGGACAGGGTTTATCTGGGATCAGCCCCAGCATTTT.

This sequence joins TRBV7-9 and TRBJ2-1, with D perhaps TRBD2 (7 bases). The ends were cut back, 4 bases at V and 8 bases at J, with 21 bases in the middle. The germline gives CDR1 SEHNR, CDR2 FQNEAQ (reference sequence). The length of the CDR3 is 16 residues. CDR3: CASSSTGGRGFHEQFF. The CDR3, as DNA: TGTGCCAGCAGCTCCACCGGGGGGAGGGGGTTCCATGAGCAGTTCTTC. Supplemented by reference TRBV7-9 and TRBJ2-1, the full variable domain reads DTGVSQNPRHKITKRGQNVTFRCDPISEHNRLYWYRQTLGQGPEFLTYFQNEAQLEKSRLLSDRFSAERPKGSFSTLEIQRTEQGDSAMYLCASSSTGGRGFHEQFFGPGTRLTVL.

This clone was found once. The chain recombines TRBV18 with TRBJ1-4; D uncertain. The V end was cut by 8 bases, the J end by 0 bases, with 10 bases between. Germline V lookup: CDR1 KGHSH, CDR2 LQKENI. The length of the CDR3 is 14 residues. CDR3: CASRRGATNEKLFF. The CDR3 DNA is TGTGCCAGCCGGCGCGGTGCAACTAATGAAAAACTGTTTTTT.

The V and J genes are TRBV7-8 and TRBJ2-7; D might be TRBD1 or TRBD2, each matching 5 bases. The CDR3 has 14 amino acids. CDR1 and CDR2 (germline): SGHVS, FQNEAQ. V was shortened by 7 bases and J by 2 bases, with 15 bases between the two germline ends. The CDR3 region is CASILAVGPYEQYF. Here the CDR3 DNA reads TGTGCCAGCATCCTAGCCGTGGGGCCCTACGAGCAGTACTTC. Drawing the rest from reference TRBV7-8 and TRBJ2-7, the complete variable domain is GAGVSQSPRYKVAKRGQDVALRCDPISGHVSLFWYQQALGQGPEFLTYFQNEAQLDKSGLPSDRFFAERPEGSVSTLKIQRTQQEDSAVYLCASILAVGPYEQYFGPGTRLTVT.

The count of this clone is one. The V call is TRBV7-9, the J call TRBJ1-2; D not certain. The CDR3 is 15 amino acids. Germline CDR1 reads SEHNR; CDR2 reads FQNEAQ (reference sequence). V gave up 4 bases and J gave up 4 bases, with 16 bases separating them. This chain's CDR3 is CASSSSLAGGYGYTF. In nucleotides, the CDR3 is TGTGCCAGCAGCTCCTCCCTTGCGGGAGGCTATGGCTACACCTTC.

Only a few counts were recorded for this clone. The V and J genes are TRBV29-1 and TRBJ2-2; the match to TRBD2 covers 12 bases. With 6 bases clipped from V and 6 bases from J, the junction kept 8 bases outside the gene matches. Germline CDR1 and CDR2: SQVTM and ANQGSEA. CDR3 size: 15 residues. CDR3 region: CSVLRGTSGSGELFF. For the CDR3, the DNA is TGCAGCGTCCTCAGGGGGACTAGCGGGTCCGGGGAGCTGTTTTTT.

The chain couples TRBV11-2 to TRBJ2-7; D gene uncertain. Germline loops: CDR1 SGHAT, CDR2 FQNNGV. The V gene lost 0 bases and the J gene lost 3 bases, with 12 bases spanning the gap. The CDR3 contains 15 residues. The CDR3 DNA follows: TGTGCCAGCAGCTTAGACCCCCTGGGCCTCTACGAGCAGTACTTC. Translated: CASSLDPLGLYEQYF.

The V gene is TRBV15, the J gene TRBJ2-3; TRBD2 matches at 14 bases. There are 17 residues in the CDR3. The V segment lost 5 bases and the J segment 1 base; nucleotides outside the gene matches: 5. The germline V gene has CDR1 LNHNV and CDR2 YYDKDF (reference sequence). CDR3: CATSRGLAGVGTDTQYF. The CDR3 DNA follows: TGTGCCACCAGCCGGGGACTAGCGGGAGTAGGCACAGATACGCAGTATTTT.

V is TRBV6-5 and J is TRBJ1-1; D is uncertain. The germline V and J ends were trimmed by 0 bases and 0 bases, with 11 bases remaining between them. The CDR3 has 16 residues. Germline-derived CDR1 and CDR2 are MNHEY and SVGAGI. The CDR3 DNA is TGTGCCAGCAGTTACTCATCCGGGGTGGTGAACACTGAAGCTTTCTTT. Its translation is CASSYSSGVVNTEAFF.

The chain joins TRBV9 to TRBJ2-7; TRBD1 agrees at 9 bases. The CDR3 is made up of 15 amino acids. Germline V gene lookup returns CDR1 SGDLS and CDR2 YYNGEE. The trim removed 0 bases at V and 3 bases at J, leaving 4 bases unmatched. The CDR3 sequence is CASSVGGTGIYEQYF. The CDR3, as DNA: TGTGCCAGCAGCGTAGGCGGGACAGGGATCTACGAGCAGTACTTC.

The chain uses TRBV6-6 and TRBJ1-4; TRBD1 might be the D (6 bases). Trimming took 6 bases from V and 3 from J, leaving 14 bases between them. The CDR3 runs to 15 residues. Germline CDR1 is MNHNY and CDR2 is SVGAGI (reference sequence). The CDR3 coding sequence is TGTGCCAGCAGCCTACAGGGATCAGCTAATGAAAAACTGTTTTTT. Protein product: CASSLQGSANEKLFF.

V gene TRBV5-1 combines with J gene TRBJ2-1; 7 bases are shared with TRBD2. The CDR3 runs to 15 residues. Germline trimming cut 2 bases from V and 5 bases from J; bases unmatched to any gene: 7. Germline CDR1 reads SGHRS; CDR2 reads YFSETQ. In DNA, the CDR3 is TGCGCCAGCAGCTTAAGAGCGGGGAGTAACAATGAGCAGTTCTTC. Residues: CASSLRAGSNNEQFF.

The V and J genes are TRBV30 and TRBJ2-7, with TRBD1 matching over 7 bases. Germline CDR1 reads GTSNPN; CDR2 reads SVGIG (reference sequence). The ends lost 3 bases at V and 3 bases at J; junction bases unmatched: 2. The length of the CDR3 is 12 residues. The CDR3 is CAWRGTDYEQYF. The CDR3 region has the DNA TGTGCCTGGAGGGGGACAGACTACGAGCAGTACTTC.

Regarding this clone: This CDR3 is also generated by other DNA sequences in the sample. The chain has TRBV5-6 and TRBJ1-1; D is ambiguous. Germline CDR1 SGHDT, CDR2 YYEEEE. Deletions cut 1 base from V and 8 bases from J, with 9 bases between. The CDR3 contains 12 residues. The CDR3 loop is CASSLRGREAFF. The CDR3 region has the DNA TGTGCCAGCAGCTTGCGGGGTAGGGAAGCTTTCTTT.

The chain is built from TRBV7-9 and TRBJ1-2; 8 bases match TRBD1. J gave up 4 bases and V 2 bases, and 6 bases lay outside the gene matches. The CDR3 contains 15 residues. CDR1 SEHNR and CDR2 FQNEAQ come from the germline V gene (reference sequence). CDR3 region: CASSLQGARGYGYTF. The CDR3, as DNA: TGTGCCAGCAGCTTACAGGGGGCGAGGGGCTATGGCTACACCTTC.

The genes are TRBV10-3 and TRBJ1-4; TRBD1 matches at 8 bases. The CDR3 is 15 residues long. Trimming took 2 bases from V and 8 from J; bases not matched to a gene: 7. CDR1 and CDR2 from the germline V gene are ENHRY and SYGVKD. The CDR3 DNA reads TGTGCCATCAGTGAGGGACAGGGTTTAGGAGAAAAACTGTTTTTT. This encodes CAISEGQGLGEKLFF.

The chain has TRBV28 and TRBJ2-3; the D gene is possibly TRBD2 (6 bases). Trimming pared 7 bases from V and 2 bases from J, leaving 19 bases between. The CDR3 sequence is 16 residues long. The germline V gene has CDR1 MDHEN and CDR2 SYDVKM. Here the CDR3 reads CASNAPQRATTDTQYF. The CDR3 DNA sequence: TGTGCCAGCAACGCCCCCCAGCGGGCCACCACAGATACGCAGTATTTT.

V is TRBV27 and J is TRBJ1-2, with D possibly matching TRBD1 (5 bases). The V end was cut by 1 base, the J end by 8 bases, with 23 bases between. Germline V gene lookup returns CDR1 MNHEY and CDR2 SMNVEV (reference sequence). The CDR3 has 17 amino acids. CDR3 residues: CASSLFSPTAWGVGYTF. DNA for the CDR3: TGTGCCAGCAGTTTATTTTCCCCAACAGCCTGGGGGGTAGGCTACACCTTC.

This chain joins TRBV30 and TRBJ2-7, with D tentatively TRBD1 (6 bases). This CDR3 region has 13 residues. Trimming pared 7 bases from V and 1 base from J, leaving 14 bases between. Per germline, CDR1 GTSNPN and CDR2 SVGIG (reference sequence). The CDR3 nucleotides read TGTGCCTTAAAAGGGGGTGGTTCCTACGAGCAGTACTTC. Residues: CALKGGGSYEQYF. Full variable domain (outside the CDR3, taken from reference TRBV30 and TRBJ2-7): SQTIHQWPATLVQPVGSPLSLECTVEGTSNPNLYWYRQAAGRGLQLLFYSVGIGQISSEVPQNLSASRPQDRQFILSSKKLLLSDSGFYLCALKGGGSYEQYFGPGTRLTVT.

The CDR3 DNA follows: TGTGCTTACGCGGAAATTTACAATGAGCAGTTCTTC. Its protein product is CAYAEIYNEQFF. V usage is TRBV30 and J usage is TRBJ2-1; D not resolved. Germline CDR1 and CDR2: GTSNPN and SVGIG (reference sequence). The CDR3 spans 12 residues.

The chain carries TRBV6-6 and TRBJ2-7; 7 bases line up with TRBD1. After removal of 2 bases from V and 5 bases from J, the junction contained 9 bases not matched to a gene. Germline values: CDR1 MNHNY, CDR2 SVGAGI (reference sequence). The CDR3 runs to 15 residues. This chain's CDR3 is CASSYIRDSANEQYF. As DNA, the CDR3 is TGTGCCAGCAGTTACATCCGGGACAGCGCCAACGAGCAGTACTTC.

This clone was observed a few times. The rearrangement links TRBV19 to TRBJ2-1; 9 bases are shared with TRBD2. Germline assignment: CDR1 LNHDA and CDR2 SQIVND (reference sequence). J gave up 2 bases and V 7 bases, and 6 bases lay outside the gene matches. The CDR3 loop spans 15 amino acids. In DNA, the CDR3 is TGTGCCAGTACCTCATTAGCGGGAGCCTACAATGAGCAGTTCTTC. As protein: CASTSLAGAYNEQFF. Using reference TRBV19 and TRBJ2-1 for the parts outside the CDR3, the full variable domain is DGGITQSPKYLFRKEGQNVTLSCEQNLNHDAMYWYRQDPGQGLRLIYYSQIVNDFQKGDIAEGYSVSREKKESFPLTVTSAQKNPTAFYLCASTSLAGAYNEQFFGPGTRLTVL.

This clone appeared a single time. CDR3 sequence: CASSLDARLNTEAFF. The CDR3 bases are TGTGCCAGCAGTTTGGATGCCAGGTTGAACACTGAAGCTTTCTTT. V is TRBV28 and J is TRBJ1-1; D is undetermined. Trimming left V 3 bases short and J 0 bases short, with 11 bases between. From germline, CDR1 is MDHEN and CDR2 SYDVKM. CDR3 length equals 15 residues.